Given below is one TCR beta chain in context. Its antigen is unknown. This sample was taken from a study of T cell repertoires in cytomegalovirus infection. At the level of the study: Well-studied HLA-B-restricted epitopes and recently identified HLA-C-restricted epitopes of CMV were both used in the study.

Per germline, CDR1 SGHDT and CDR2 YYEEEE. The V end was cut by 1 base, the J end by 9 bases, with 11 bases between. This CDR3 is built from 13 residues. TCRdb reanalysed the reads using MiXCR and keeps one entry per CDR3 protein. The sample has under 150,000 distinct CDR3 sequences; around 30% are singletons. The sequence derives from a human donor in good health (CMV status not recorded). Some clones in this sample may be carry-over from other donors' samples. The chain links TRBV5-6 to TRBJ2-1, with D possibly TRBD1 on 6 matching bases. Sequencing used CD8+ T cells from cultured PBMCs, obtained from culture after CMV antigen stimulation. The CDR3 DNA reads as TGTGCCAGCAGCTTGCAGGGGATGGGTGAGCAGTTCTTC. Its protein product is CASSLQGMGEQFF.